The next 8 T cell receptor beta chains were all read from a single sample in a study of shared clonotypes between healthy human individuals. The data were produced by immunoSEQ multiplex PCR, yet TCRdb's version contains in-frame clones alone and is incomplete. Of some 580,000 clones listed, about 97% are singletons. The sequenced sample was naive CD4+ T cells sorted from blood. The subset denotes: CD45RA+ positively selected. Receptor source: a woman in her 30s in good health.

This clone was seen once. The chain has TRBV6-4 and TRBJ2-5; no clear D. TRBJ2-7 matches the DNA end more closely, so the J call is doubtful. This CDR3 comprises 12 residues. Germline-derived CDR1 and CDR2 are MRHNA and SNTAGT. The CDR3 loop reads CASSDSAYEQYF. Written as DNA, the CDR3 is TGTGCCAGCAGTGACTCGGCCTACGAGCAGTACTTC.

This chain connects TRBV7-6 to TRBJ2-5, with 8 bases identical to TRBD2. V trimming: 5 bases; J trimming: 5 bases; junction bases outside the gene matches: 4. CDR3 size: 13 residues. The V gene's germline CDR1 is SGHVS and CDR2 FNYEAQ. The CDR3 nucleotides read TGTGCCAGCAGCCCGGGGGGGGTGGAGACCCAGTACTTC. Protein: CASSPGGVETQYF.

The chain combines TRBV6-1 with TRBJ1-2, with TRBD1 matching 9 bases. Germline loops: CDR1 MNHNS, CDR2 SASEGT. This CDR3 is 14 amino acids long. Trimming took 2 bases from V and 3 from J; bases not matched to a gene: 1. In DNA, the CDR3 is TGTGCCAGCAGTGAAAGGACAGGGGACTATGGCTACACCTTC. This encodes CASSERTGDYGYTF.

This clone came up once. The gene calls are TRBV28 and TRBJ2-1, with D possibly TRBD2 on 7 matching bases. Germline V gives CDR1 MDHEN, CDR2 SYDVKM. The CDR3 runs 15 residues. V gave up 8 bases and J gave up 5 bases, with 19 bases separating them. Written as DNA, the CDR3 is TGTGCCAGCCTAAGCAGCGGGGCAGGGGACAATGAGCAGTTCTTC. Amino acids: CASLSSGAGDNEQFF.

This rearrangement joins TRBV7-2 to TRBJ2-7; D is ambiguous. CDR1 and CDR2 (germline): SGHTA, FQGNSA. V gave up 4 bases and J gave up 7 bases, with 23 bases separating them. This CDR3 contains 16 residues. The CDR3 loop reads CASSSRSGLGFREQYF. In DNA, the CDR3 is TGTGCCAGCAGCTCCCGAAGTGGGCTCGGATTTCGGGAGCAGTACTTC.

V and J are TRBV5-4 and TRBJ2-3; TRBD2 might be the D (6 bases). Germline-derived CDR1 and CDR2 are SGHNT and YYREEE (reference sequence). The CDR3 has 20 amino acids. V gave up 1 base and J gave up 0 bases, with 24 bases separating them. The CDR3 protein is CASSLLISQRAGPSTDTQYF. As DNA, the CDR3 is TGTGCCAGCAGCTTGTTAATATCGCAGAGGGCGGGGCCTAGCACAGATACGCAGTATTTT.

The V and J genes are TRBV19 and TRBJ2-2, with TRBD1 identical over 10 bases. This CDR3 has 13 amino acids. Trimming removed 6 bases from V and 8 bases from J; junction bases left unmatched: 3. Germline V CDR1 and CDR2: LNHDA, SQIVND (reference sequence). For the CDR3, the DNA is TGTGCCAGTAGGAGACAGGGGGCGGGGGAGCTGTTTTTT. Protein product: CASRRQGAGELFF.

The chain joins TRBV4-1 to TRBJ2-7, with D unclear. Germline V gene lookup returns CDR1 MGHRA and CDR2 YSYEKL. V lost 0 bases and J lost 5, with 11 bases in between. The CDR3 extends over 14 amino acids. As DNA, the CDR3 is TGCGCCAGCAGCCAAGATGGGCAGCTCCACGAGCAGTACTTC. Translating gives CASSQDGQLHEQYF.